Presented here are 32 T cell receptor beta chains from one specimen sequenced in a study of persistence of HIV-infected CD4 T cells. Anti-CD3/anti-CD28 beads served as a nonspecific positive control stimulus. Responding CD4+ T cells were sorted by upregulation of both CD40 ligand and CD69. The immunoSEQ assay was version 4, run in survey mode. Measured with immunoSEQ multiplex PCR; TCRdb has only the in-frame clones, and not every one. This table holds about 51,000 clones, 90% found once. No antigen has been assigned to these receptors. The material sequenced was CD4+ T cells sorted from PBMCs after roughly 18-hour stimulation, taken from a patient who received antiretroviral therapy. These receptors originate from an adult woman with HIV who was CMV-seropositive.

This chain joins TRBV6-5 and TRBJ2-3; the D is unclear. Germline values: CDR1 MNHEY, CDR2 SVGAGI. The V end lost 5 bases, the J end lost 2 bases, and 11 bases lay between the germline ends. The CDR3 consists of 14 residues. The CDR3 DNA follows: TGTGCCAGCAGTCGGGTTCCCTACACAGATACGCAGTATTTT. Residues: CASSRVPYTDTQYF.

The rearrangement uses TRBV7-9 and TRBJ1-1; no definite D call. Trimming removed 5 bases from V and 1 base from J, with 8 bases in between. This CDR3 contains 13 residues. Looked up from germline, CDR1 is SEHNR and CDR2 is FQNEAQ (reference sequence). The CDR3 DNA is TGTGCCAGCAGCCCCCGTGGGAACACTGAAGCTTTCTTT. As protein: CASSPRGNTEAFF.

The genes are TRBV15 and TRBJ1-4; the D gene is possibly TRBD1 (5 bases). The CDR3 has 12 residues. Germline V gives CDR1 LNHNV, CDR2 YYDKDF (reference sequence). V was cut by 5 bases and J by 8 bases, with 9 bases left in between. The CDR3 DNA reads as TGTGCCACCAGCCGGGGGGGGGAAAAACTGTTTTTT. It yields the protein CATSRGGEKLFF.

The genes are TRBV29-1 and TRBJ2-3, with TRBD2 identical over 9 bases. Unmatched junction bases numbered 8, after V lost 7 bases and J lost 3 bases. The CDR3 sequence is 14 residues long. Germline V gene sequence: CDR1 SQVTM, CDR2 ANQGSEA. The CDR3 here is CSAPLAGRTDTQYF. Here the CDR3 DNA reads TGCAGCGCCCCACTAGCGGGTAGGACAGATACGCAGTATTTT.

V gene TRBV19 combines with J gene TRBJ1-2; possible D gene TRBD1, 5 bases. Germline CDR1 LNHDA, CDR2 SQIVND (reference sequence). The length of the CDR3 is 13 residues. Trimming removed 6 bases at V and 7 bases at J, with 15 bases between. The CDR3 loop reads CASRERGPPGYTF. The CDR3 nucleotides read TGTGCCAGTAGGGAAAGGGGACCTCCTGGCTACACCTTC.

The rearrangement uses TRBV29-1 and TRBJ2-1; TRBD1 is a possible D gene (5 bases). The ends were cut back, 7 bases at V and 8 bases at J, with 15 bases in the middle. There are 12 residues in the CDR3. The V gene's germline CDR1 is SQVTM and CDR2 ANQGSEA. The CDR3 DNA reads as TGCAGCGGGGATCAGGGTTCCCATGAGCAGTTCTTC. Translating gives CSGDQGSHEQFF.

V and J are TRBV7-8 and TRBJ2-7; 9 nucleotides align to TRBD1. The CDR3 is made up of 15 amino acids. Germline values: CDR1 SGHVS, CDR2 FQNEAQ. The J segment lost 2 bases and the V segment lost 5 bases, leaving 7 bases of the junction unmatched. The chain's CDR3 is CASSLGTGPPYEQYF. CDR3 bases: TGTGCCAGCAGCCTCGGGACAGGGCCTCCCTACGAGCAGTACTTC.

This rearrangement joins TRBV6-5 to TRBJ2-5, with 10 bases fitting TRBD1. This CDR3 is 14 amino acids long. CDR1 is MNHEY, CDR2 SVGAGI, per germline. The V gene end was trimmed by 10 bases and the J gene end by 5 bases; junction bases not matched to a gene: 10. The CDR3: CATTTTGGMETQYF. The CDR3 DNA sequence: TGTGCCACTACGACGACAGGGGGCATGGAGACCCAGTACTTC.

The J gene is TRBJ2-7, the V gene TRBV29-1; 9 bases fit TRBD1. After removal of 6 bases from V and 2 bases from J, the junction contained 5 bases not matched to a gene. The CDR3 consists of 13 residues. CDR1 and CDR2 from the germline V gene are SQVTM and ANQGSEA. In DNA form, the CDR3 reads TGCAGCGTATTACAGGGGGCGGCCTACGAGCAGTACTTC. This translates into CSVLQGAAYEQYF.

The chain joins TRBV3-1 (or the pseudogene TRBV3-2) to TRBJ2-2; no firm D call. The CDR3 runs 13 residues. Germline values: CDR1 LGHDT, CDR2 YNNKEL (reference sequence). V lost 2 bases and J lost 6, with 7 bases in between. The DNA of the CDR3 is TGTGCCAGCAGCCAAAATGGTCCCGGGGAGCTGTTTTTT. Protein product: CASSQNGPGELFF.

The V call is TRBV5-1, the J call TRBJ2-7, with D unresolved. CDR1 is SGHRS and CDR2 is YFSETQ in the germline V gene. The CDR3 has 16 residues. V was clipped by 4 bases and J by 2 bases, with 19 bases between them. Here the CDR3 DNA reads TGCGCCAGCAGCCCCGTAGGGCTTAAAGGCCCCTACGAGCAGTACTTC. Translation gives CASSPVGLKGPYEQYF. Full variable domain (rest looked up from reference TRBV5-1 and TRBJ2-7): KAGVTQTPRYLIKTRGQQVTLSCSPISGHRSVSWYQQTPGQGLQFLFEYFSETQRNKGNFPGRFSGRQFSNSRSEMNVSTLELGDSALYLCASSPVGLKGPYEQYFGPGTRLTVT.

The genes are TRBV10-3 and TRBJ2-1, with D perhaps matching TRBD2 (5 bases). V shed 6 bases and J shed 5 bases, with 17 bases lying between them. This CDR3 comprises 15 residues. Germline CDR1 ENHRY, CDR2 SYGVKD. In DNA, the CDR3 is TGTGCCATCAGGATTGGACTGACTATTAACAATGAGCAGTTCTTC. This sequence encodes CAIRIGLTINNEQFF.

This rearrangement joins TRBV28 to TRBJ1-1; TRBD1 agrees at 7 bases. V was clipped by 4 bases and J by 3 bases; unmatched bases: 11. Germline loops: CDR1 MDHEN, CDR2 SYDVKM. The CDR3 totals 16 residues. This CDR3 reads CASSSRTGGWDTEAFF. CDR3 nucleotide sequence: TGTGCCAGCAGTTCCCGGACAGGAGGATGGGACACTGAAGCTTTCTTT.

V gene TRBV3-1 (or the pseudogene TRBV3-2) combines with J gene TRBJ2-7, with TRBD1 matching over 8 bases. In germline, CDR1 is LGHDT, CDR2 YNNKEL (reference sequence). After removal of 3 bases from V and 3 bases from J, the junction contained 13 bases not matched to a gene. The CDR3 is made up of 17 amino acids. The CDR3 region is CASSHLQGRQGSYEQYF. CDR3 DNA sequence: TGTGCCAGCAGCCACCTACAAGGAAGACAGGGGAGCTACGAGCAGTACTTC.

V gene TRBV25-1 combines with J gene TRBJ1-3, with 7 bases matching TRBD1. With V trimmed by 5 bases and J by 5 bases, 9 bases remained unmatched. CDR3 size: 15 residues. CDR1 is MGHDK and CDR2 is SYGVNS in the germline V gene. The CDR3 here is CASSRDSGTRNTIYF. The DNA for the CDR3 is TGTGCCAGCAGTAGGGACAGCGGAACCCGAAACACCATATATTTT.

The sample holds one count of this clone. The chain is built from TRBV3-1 (or the pseudogene TRBV3-2) and TRBJ1-1; D uncertain. The CDR3 spans 13 residues. Germline CDR1 is LGHDT and CDR2 is YNNKEL (reference sequence). Trimming cost V 2 bases and J 2 bases, with 6 bases left between them. DNA of the CDR3: TGTGCCAGCAGCCAATCCGGAAACACTGAAGCTTTCTTT. Residues: CASSQSGNTEAFF.

The chain employs TRBV2 and TRBJ1-5; 8 positions agree with TRBD1. Trimming took 6 bases from V and 5 from J; bases not matched to a gene: 3. Looked up from germline, CDR1 is SNHLY and CDR2 is FYNNEI. The CDR3 runs to 13 residues. CDR3 residues: CASRADRDQPQHF. The CDR3 coding sequence is TGTGCCAGCAGAGCGGACAGGGATCAGCCCCAGCATTTT.

The V call is TRBV15, the J call TRBJ1-1; D gene unclear. V was trimmed by 0 bases and J by 1 base, leaving 12 bases between them. Germline lookup yields CDR1 LNHNV and CDR2 YYDKDF (reference sequence). The CDR3 is made up of 16 amino acids. In DNA form, the CDR3 reads TGTGCCACCAGCAGAGATTATGGCCAGGCGAACACTGAAGCTTTCTTT. Translating gives CATSRDYGQANTEAFF.

The chain combines TRBV27 with TRBJ2-1, with 7 bases identical to TRBD1. The germline CDR1 and CDR2 sequences are MNHEY and SMNVEV (reference sequence). The CDR3 length is 16 residues. The V gene end was trimmed by 5 bases and the J gene end by 7 bases; junction bases not matched to a gene: 14. Here the CDR3 DNA reads TGTGCCAGCAGTATTCGACAGGGCTCCACCGGAAATGAGCAGTTCTTC. Protein: CASSIRQGSTGNEQFF.

This sequence joins TRBV11-3 and TRBJ2-2; TRBD2 aligns across 7 bases. The V segment lost 6 bases and the J segment 4 bases; nucleotides outside the gene matches: 14. This CDR3 is built from 17 residues. Germline values: CDR1 SGHNT, CDR2 YENEEA. CDR3 loop: CASSNPWGGSPTGELFF. The CDR3 DNA follows: TGTGCCAGCAGTAATCCTTGGGGCGGGAGTCCCACCGGGGAGCTGTTTTTT.

The rearrangement uses TRBV18 and TRBJ2-5; tentatively, D is TRBD1 (6 bases). V was pared by 2 bases and J by 5 bases, with 15 bases between. The CDR3 has 15 residues. The germline gives CDR1 KGHSH, CDR2 LQKENI. The CDR3 nucleotides read TGTGCCAGCTCACCATATCAGGGGAGTGAGGAGACCCAGTACTTC. Translating gives CASSPYQGSEETQYF.

This rearrangement joins TRBV19 to TRBJ2-7, with 11 bases that match TRBD2. The germline gives CDR1 LNHDA, CDR2 SQIVND (reference sequence). The CDR3 is 16 amino acids. V lost 1 base and J lost 7; bases outside the gene matches: 9. CDR3 in DNA: TGTGCCAGTAGTATAGTCCCACTAGCGGGAGAAACGGAGCAGTACTTC. It is translated as CASSIVPLAGETEQYF.

The CDR3 sequence: CASSIGNNYGYTF. The DNA for the CDR3 is TGTGCCAGTAGTATAGGCAATAACTATGGCTACACCTTC. V and J are TRBV19 and TRBJ1-2, with D unclear. This CDR3 is 13 amino acids long. Per germline, CDR1 LNHDA and CDR2 SQIVND (reference sequence). V was trimmed by 1 base and J by 1 base, leaving 4 bases between them.

The V gene is TRBV6-6, the J gene TRBJ1-1; D is perhaps TRBD1 (6 bases). This CDR3 spans 13 amino acids. V was cut by 5 bases and J by 6 bases, with 13 bases left in between. In germline, CDR1 is MNHNY, CDR2 SVGAGI (reference sequence). The CDR3 loop reads CASSAGQSPEAFF. CDR3 in DNA: TGTGCCAGCAGTGCCGGACAGTCCCCTGAAGCTTTCTTT.

The V and J genes are TRBV29-1 and TRBJ2-7; TRBD2 might be the D (5 bases). This CDR3 contains 13 residues. The germline V gene has CDR1 SQVTM and CDR2 ANQGSEA. Deletions cut 5 bases from V and 0 bases from J, with 11 bases between. The CDR3 coding sequence is TGCAGCGTTCCGGACTCTAGCTCCTACGAGCAGTACTTC. Its translation: CSVPDSSSYEQYF.

The chain recombines TRBV7-2 with TRBJ2-7; 9 positions match TRBD2. CDR1 is SGHTA, CDR2 FQGNSA, per germline. J lost 6 bases, V lost 1 base, and 1 base had no gene match. This CDR3 contains 13 residues. CDR3 coding DNA: TGTGCCAGCAGCTTAGAAGCGGGGGGCGAGCAGTACTTC. It is translated as CASSLEAGGEQYF. The full variable domain, rest sourced from reference TRBV7-2 and TRBJ2-7, is GAGVSQSPSNKVTEKGKDVELRCDPISGHTALYWYRQSLGQGLEFLIYFQGNSAPDKSGLPSDRFSAERTGGSVSTLTIQRTQQEDSAVYLCASSLEAGGEQYFGPGTRLTVT.

The rearrangement links TRBV5-1 to TRBJ2-7; no clear D. The V gene lost 1 base and the J gene lost 5 bases, with 13 bases spanning the gap. The CDR3 spans 14 residues. Per germline, CDR1 SGHRS and CDR2 YFSETQ. CDR3 in amino acids: CASSLTKKTDEQYF. The CDR3, as DNA: TGCGCCAGCAGCTTGACCAAAAAGACGGACGAGCAGTACTTC.

V is TRBV11-3 and J is TRBJ1-4, with TRBD1 as a possible D gene (5 bases). Trimming stripped 1 base from V and 0 bases from J, with 9 bases between. Germline loops: CDR1 SGHNT, CDR2 YENEEA. The CDR3 totals 16 residues. This CDR3 is CASSLVSGATNEKLFF. The DNA of the CDR3 is TGTGCCAGCAGCTTAGTGTCGGGGGCAACTAATGAAAAACTGTTTTTT.

This chain connects TRBV28 to TRBJ2-1, with 8 bases fitting TRBD2. Germline CDR1 MDHEN, CDR2 SYDVKM. This CDR3 is 17 amino acids long. V lost 5 bases, J lost 5 bases, and 14 bases stayed unmatched. CDR3 bases: TGTGCCAGCAGTGGCTTGGCACGGGGGGGGGCGAACAATGAGCAGTTCTTC. Translating gives CASSGLARGGANNEQFF.

This rearrangement joins TRBV19 to TRBJ2-1; 11 nucleotides line up with TRBD2. The junction had 1 base not matched to a gene; V was cut back by 3 bases and J by 3 bases. Germline V CDR1 and CDR2: LNHDA, SQIVND (reference sequence). The CDR3 consists of 15 residues. The CDR3 loop reads CASSIGTSGYNEQFF. The CDR3 bases are TGTGCCAGTAGTATCGGGACTAGCGGCTACAATGAGCAGTTCTTC.

This clone appeared a single time. The chain couples TRBV28 to TRBJ2-3; the D gene is possibly TRBD1 (5 bases). CDR3 length: 15 residues. The ends were cut back, 4 bases at V and 3 bases at J, with 14 bases in the middle. CDR1 MDHEN and CDR2 SYDVKM come from the germline V gene. In DNA form, the CDR3 reads TGTGCCAGCAGTTCGGCAGGGTATGGAACAGATACGCAGTATTTT. Translating it yields CASSSAGYGTDTQYF.

V is TRBV28 and J is TRBJ2-6; TRBD1 aligns across 7 bases. V trimming: 5 bases; J trimming: 2 bases; junction bases outside the gene matches: 3. Germline CDR1 is MDHEN and CDR2 is SYDVKM. This CDR3 region has 15 residues. This chain's CDR3 is CASSRGTAGANVLTF. CDR3 coding DNA: TGTGCCAGCAGTCGTGGGACAGCTGGGGCCAACGTCCTGACTTTC.